The next 29 T cell receptor beta chains were all read from a single sample in a study of control samples from healthy donors and cancer patients. Only in-frame clones appear in the TCRdb table, and some are missing; sequencing was by immunoSEQ multiplex PCR. The data hold roughly 120,000 clones, with around nine tenths observed a single time. Specimen: blood. The receptors originated from a woman in her 70s in good health.

V and J are TRBV4-1 and TRBJ2-5; 14 bases are a match to TRBD2. Germline V CDR1 and CDR2: MGHRA, YSYEKL. Germline trimming cut 6 bases from V and 5 bases from J; bases unmatched to any gene: 5. The CDR3 consists of 15 residues. The DNA of the CDR3 is TGCGCCAGCAGTCGACTAGCGGGGGGGCCGGAGACCCAGTACTTC. The encoded protein is CASSRLAGGPETQYF.

The chain links TRBV9 to TRBJ2-3; 8 bases agree with TRBD1. With V trimmed by 1 base and J by 2 bases, 3 bases remained unmatched. Germline CDR1 SGDLS, CDR2 YYNGEE. The CDR3 length is 15 residues. The CDR3 DNA reads TGTGCCAGCAGCGTAACGGACAGGGACACAGATACGCAGTATTTT. This sequence encodes CASSVTDRDTDTQYF. Supplemented by reference TRBV9 and TRBJ2-3, the full variable domain reads DSGVTQTPKHLITATGQRVTLRCSPRSGDLSVYWYQQSLDQGLQFLIQYYNGEERAKGNILERFSAQQFPDLHSELNLSSLELGDSALYFCASSVTDRDTDTQYFGPGTRLTVL.

V usage is TRBV18 and J usage is TRBJ1-2; 8 nucleotides align to TRBD1. J gave up 2 bases and V 3 bases, and 2 bases lay outside the gene matches. The germline V gene has CDR1 KGHSH and CDR2 LQKENI. CDR3 size: 14 residues. Here the CDR3 reads CASSPDRENYGYTF. In nucleotides, the CDR3 is TGTGCCAGCTCACCGGACAGGGAGAACTATGGCTACACCTTC. Using reference TRBV18 and TRBJ1-2 for the parts outside the CDR3, the full variable domain is NAGVMQNPRHLVRRRGQEARLRCSPMKGHSHVYWYRQLPEEGLKFMVYLQKENIIDESGMPKERFSAEFPKEGPSILRIQQVVRGDSAAYFCASSPDRENYGYTFGSGTRLTVV.

The chain employs TRBV7-9 and TRBJ1-1, with a weak D call TRBD1 (6 bases). This CDR3 spans 15 amino acids. V was shortened by 4 bases and J by 1 base, with 13 bases between the two germline ends. The germline gives CDR1 SEHNR, CDR2 FQNEAQ (reference sequence). The DNA of the CDR3 is TGTGCCAGCAGCTCCCCTCCAGGGGAGAACACTGAAGCTTTCTTT. Translated: CASSSPPGENTEAFF. The whole variable domain, remainder taken from reference TRBV7-9 and TRBJ1-1, is DTGVSQNPRHKITKRGQNVTFRCDPISEHNRLYWYRQTLGQGPEFLTYFQNEAQLEKSRLLSDRFSAERPKGSFSTLEIQRTEQGDSAMYLCASSSPPGENTEAFFGQGTRLTVV.

The gene calls are TRBV29-1 and TRBJ2-1; D unresolved. Per germline, CDR1 SQVTM and CDR2 ANQGSEA. CDR3 size: 12 residues. Trimming removed 8 bases from V and 0 bases from J, with 8 bases in between. For the CDR3, the DNA is TGCAGCCCTGCGAGCTCCTACAATGAGCAGTTCTTC. Protein sequence: CSPASSYNEQFF.

V is TRBV3-1 (or the pseudogene TRBV3-2) and J is TRBJ1-1; 7 positions match TRBD1. V was pared by 4 bases and J by 4 bases, with 9 bases of the junction left unmatched. This CDR3 is built from 15 residues. Germline CDR1 reads LGHDT; CDR2 reads YNNKEL (reference sequence). The DNA for the CDR3 is TGTGCCAGCAGCCTTCAGGGGGGGGGAAGCACTGAAGCTTTCTTT. It encodes CASSLQGGGSTEAFF.

This clone has a single count. The chain employs TRBV14 and TRBJ2-2; 9 bases line up with TRBD2. V trimming: 2 bases; J trimming: 4 bases; junction bases outside the gene matches: 2. The germline gives CDR1 SGHDN, CDR2 FVKESK. This CDR3 has 15 amino acids. CDR3 DNA: TGTGCCAGCAGCCAACTAGCGGGGTTCACCGGGGAGCTGTTTTTT. Protein product: CASSQLAGFTGELFF.

CDR3 DNA sequence: TGTGCCAGCAGCCAAGACCTAGCGGGGGTCCAGCAGTACTTC. It encodes CASSQDLAGVQQYF. V and J are TRBV3-1 (or the pseudogene TRBV3-2) and TRBJ2-7, with 10 positions matching TRBD2. There are 14 residues in the CDR3. V lost 0 bases to trimming and J lost 8 bases; unmatched junction nucleotides: 4. In germline, CDR1 is LGHDT, CDR2 YNNKEL (reference sequence).

The V gene is TRBV2, the J gene TRBJ2-1, with 13 positions matching TRBD2. With V trimmed by 6 bases and J by 6 bases, 2 bases remained unmatched. CDR3 size: 14 residues. Germline assignment: CDR1 SNHLY and CDR2 FYNNEI. The CDR3 coding sequence is TGTGCCAGCAGGCGGACTAGCGGGGGCAATGAGCAGTTCTTC. It codes for CASRRTSGGNEQFF.

The chain joins TRBV5-1 to TRBJ2-3, with 10 bases lining up with TRBD2. The CDR3 extends over 15 amino acids. V was pared by 4 bases and J by 10 bases, with 12 bases of the junction left unmatched. Germline assignment: CDR1 SGHRS and CDR2 YFSETQ. The chain's CDR3 is CASSPSGGASGPQYF. The DNA of the CDR3 is TGCGCCAGCAGCCCCAGCGGGGGGGCCAGTGGACCGCAGTATTTT.

This clone came up a few times. This sequence joins TRBV5-1 and TRBJ1-6; no reliable D call. V gave up 1 base and J gave up 0 bases, with 17 bases separating them. The CDR3 length is 19 residues. CDR1 is SGHRS, CDR2 YFSETQ, per germline. The CDR3 DNA follows: TGCGCCAGCAGCTTGTCTGGGAGCAGAATGAGCTCCTATAATTCACCCCTCCACTTT. Its translation is CASSLSGSRMSSYNSPLHF.

The chain recombines TRBV7-7 with TRBJ2-3, with 13 bases that match TRBD2. Trimming took 3 bases from V and 2 from J; bases not matched to a gene: 8. The germline V gene encodes CDR1 SSHAT and CDR2 FNYEAQ (reference sequence). The CDR3 spans 18 residues. The CDR3 here is CASSLGRGTSGVTDTQYF. Here the CDR3 DNA reads TGTGCCAGCAGCTTGGGACGTGGGACTAGCGGGGTCACAGATACGCAGTATTTT. Supplemented by reference TRBV7-7 and TRBJ2-3, the full variable domain reads GAGVSQSPRYKVTKRGQDVTLRCDPISSHATLYWYQQALGQGPEFLTYFNYEAQPDKSGLPSDRFSAERPEGSISTLTIQRTEQRDSAMYRCASSLGRGTSGVTDTQYFGPGTRLTVL.

The CDR3 loop reads CASSQLAGGRGNEQFF. The CDR3 coding sequence is TGCGCCAGCAGCCAACTAGCGGGGGGCCGGGGGAATGAGCAGTTCTTC. V gene TRBV4-3 combines with J gene TRBJ2-1; 11 bases line up with TRBD2. Germline CDR1 reads LGHNA; CDR2 reads YSLEER. This CDR3 contains 16 residues. V shed 2 bases and J 7 bases; nucleotides not matched to a gene: 7.

V is TRBV27 and J is TRBJ1-1, with a possible D match to TRBD1 (5 bases). V dropped 5 bases and J dropped 8 bases, with 12 bases sitting between them. The germline V gene has CDR1 MNHEY and CDR2 SMNVEV (reference sequence). The CDR3 is 12 amino acids. The CDR3 nucleotides read TGTGCCAGCAGTGTCCGGGACGGCGAAGCTTTCTTT. This gives the protein CASSVRDGEAFF.

The J gene is TRBJ1-1, the V gene TRBV5-1; the match to TRBD1 covers 7 bases. This CDR3 contains 15 residues. V dropped 4 bases and J dropped 5; count of bases not matched to a gene: 11. In germline, CDR1 is SGHRS, CDR2 YFSETQ. CDR3 nucleotide sequence: TGCGCCAGCAGCACTACTACAGGGGCGGGTACTGAAGCTTTCTTT. Translation: CASSTTTGAGTEAFF.

The CDR3 is CASSYSSGTGYTF. CDR3 DNA sequence: TGTGCCAGCAGTTACTCCTCCGGGACCGGCTACACCTTC. The rearrangement joins TRBV6-2 or TRBV6-3 to TRBJ1-2; perhaps TRBD1 as D (5 bases). Germline V gene lookup returns CDR1 MNHEY and CDR2 SVGEGT. This CDR3 contains 13 residues. Trimming removed 0 bases at V and 8 bases at J, with 10 bases between.

The genes are TRBV2 and TRBJ2-7; D possibly corresponds to TRBD1 (6 bases). CDR3 length equals 14 residues. From germline, CDR1 is SNHLY and CDR2 FYNNEI. Trimming cost V 6 bases and J 2 bases, with 14 bases left between them. The CDR3: CASRGAGSAYEQYF. CDR3 DNA sequence: TGTGCCAGCAGGGGGGCCGGGTCAGCCTACGAGCAGTACTTC.

V is TRBV5-4 and J is TRBJ2-7; possibly TRBD1 or TRBD2 for D (5 bases each). The V end lost 3 bases, the J end lost 0 bases, and 19 bases lay between the germline ends. CDR3 length equals 17 residues. Germline CDR1 reads SGHNT; CDR2 reads YYREEE (reference sequence). As DNA, the CDR3 is TGTGCCAGCAGCTACTCACTCGGGGCGATGAGCTCCTACGAGCAGTACTTC. Protein product: CASSYSLGAMSSYEQYF. The full variable domain, in which reference TRBV5-4 and TRBJ2-7 provide the parts outside the CDR3, is ETGVTQSPTHLIKTRGQQVTLRCSSQSGHNTVSWYQQALGQGPQFIFQYYREEENGRGNFPPRFSGLQFPNYSSELNVNALELDDSALYLCASSYSLGAMSSYEQYFGPGTRLTVT.

The chain has TRBV18 and TRBJ1-1; D not certain. Germline V CDR1 and CDR2: KGHSH, LQKENI. The CDR3 contains 16 residues. V lost 7 bases and J lost 4, with 22 bases in between. The CDR3 is CASCTTPVRLSTEAFF. CDR3 bases: TGTGCCAGCTGCACCACGCCGGTGCGATTGTCCACTGAAGCTTTCTTT.

The chain recombines TRBV6-5 with TRBJ2-4, with TRBD1 as a possible D gene (5 bases). CDR3 length: 15 amino acids. The V gene's germline CDR1 is MNHEY and CDR2 SVGAGI. Trimming pared 7 bases from V and 1 base from J, leaving 14 bases between. As DNA, the CDR3 is TGTGCCAGCACCCCCGCAGGGAAGGCCAAAAACATTCAGTACTTC. Its protein is CASTPAGKAKNIQYF.

The chain recombines TRBV7-9 with TRBJ1-1, with 8 positions matching TRBD1. With 2 bases clipped from V and 0 bases from J, the junction kept 11 bases outside the gene matches. Germline CDR1 reads SEHNR; CDR2 reads FQNEAQ (reference sequence). The CDR3 is made up of 18 amino acids. The CDR3 DNA reads as TGTGCCAGCAGCTTAAGAATCTTGACAGGGGCAATGAACACTGAAGCTTTCTTT. Translated: CASSLRILTGAMNTEAFF.

This chain connects TRBV6-6 to TRBJ1-3; D gene uncertain. CDR1 is MNHNY, CDR2 SVGAGI, per germline (reference sequence). The CDR3 loop spans 14 amino acids. V lost 0 bases to trimming and J lost 4 bases, with 7 bases between them. The CDR3 coding sequence is TGTGCCAGCAGTTACTCCCCGTTAGGAAACACCATATATTTT. As protein: CASSYSPLGNTIYF.

The J gene is TRBJ1-3, the V gene TRBV18; D unclear. Trimming cost V 0 bases and J 10 bases, with 16 bases left between them. The CDR3 spans 15 residues. The germline gives CDR1 KGHSH, CDR2 LQKENI. The CDR3 DNA follows: TGTGCCAGCTCACCACCGTCGGGTGCGAGGGAAACCATATATTTT. Translated: CASSPPSGARETIYF.

The chain couples TRBV21-1 to TRBJ2-2; the table gives TRBD1 as D, unverified against the DNA. TRBV21-1 has pseudogene status. The CDR3 is 17 residues long. CDR3 in amino acids: CASSKVWTGRKTGELFF. CDR3 DNA: TGTGCCAGCAGCAAAGTGTGGACAGGTCGGAAGACCGGGGAGCTGTTTTTT.

The chain combines TRBV4-2 with TRBJ1-1; tentative D call: TRBD1 (5 bases). V dropped 0 bases and J dropped 0 bases, with 11 bases sitting between them. This CDR3 comprises 16 residues. The germline gives CDR1 LGHNA, CDR2 YNFKEQ. CDR3 bases: TGTGCCAGCAGCCAAGAAAGGGGAAACATGAACACTGAAGCTTTCTTT. Its translation: CASSQERGNMNTEAFF.

This clone was seen just once. This rearrangement joins TRBV5-6 to TRBJ2-3; D is unclear. CDR3 length: 13 residues. V was shortened by 2 bases and J by 1 base, with 5 bases between the two germline ends. Germline V gene data show CDR1 as SGHDT and CDR2 as YYEEEE. This CDR3 reads CASSLPGTDTQYF. The CDR3, as DNA: TGTGCCAGCAGCTTACCGGGCACAGATACGCAGTATTTT.

The V call is TRBV7-9, the J call TRBJ1-5; no reliable D call. V was pared by 1 base and J by 1 base, with 8 bases between. Germline lookup yields CDR1 SEHNR and CDR2 FQNEAQ (reference sequence). The CDR3 sequence is 15 residues long. CDR3 bases: TGTGCCAGCAGCTTAGGGGTCCCCAGCAATCAGCCCCAGCATTTT. Translation: CASSLGVPSNQPQHF.

The V and J genes are TRBV18 and TRBJ1-1; TRBD1 is a possible D gene (5 bases). Germline CDR1 reads KGHSH; CDR2 reads LQKENI. CDR3 length: 15 amino acids. Trimming took 3 bases from V and 4 from J, leaving 15 bases between them. The CDR3 reads CASSPLQRQGTEAFF. The CDR3 bases are TGTGCCAGCTCACCTCTTCAGAGGCAGGGCACTGAAGCTTTCTTT.

This clone was detected only once. The V call is TRBV5-4, the J call TRBJ2-5, with 7 bases identical to TRBD1. V trimming: 2 bases; J trimming: 1 base; junction bases outside the gene matches: 5. This CDR3 region has 15 residues. The germline V gene has CDR1 SGHNT and CDR2 YYREEE (reference sequence). The CDR3 sequence: CASSFLTGSQETQYF. CDR3 in DNA: TGTGCCAGCAGCTTTTTGACAGGGAGCCAAGAGACCCAGTACTTC.